The sequence of this TCR beta chain was determined in a study of T cell repertoires in cytomegalovirus infection. Study context: Newly reported HLA-C-restricted and thoroughly characterized HLA-B-restricted CMV epitopes were employed. Public signatures in TCR beta pointed to CMV infection and matching HLA type.

Study conclusions and caveats: The ex vivo response showed dominance by HLA-C-restricted CMV-specific TCR beta clonotypes. Carriers of CMV plus the relevant HLA were identified by cumulative public TCR beta family frequency.

A few counts support this clonotype. Its antigen is as yet unknown. The CDR3 covers 16 residues. V was pared by 0 bases and J by 3 bases, with 18 bases between. CDR1 DFQATT and CDR2 SNEGSKA come from the germline V gene (reference sequence). TCRdb re-derived calls from the reads in MiXCR, one entry per CDR3 protein. The data contain around 340,000 distinct CDR3 sequences, about 28% of them seen just once; the ten biggest clones take up around 18%. The chain employs TRBV20-1 and TRBJ2-7; tentative D call: TRBD2 (7 bases). The sequencing used cultured PBMCs, collected from culture after CMV antigen stimulation. This TCR was sampled from a human donor in good health (CMV status not recorded). Some clones in this sample may be carry-over from other donors' samples. For the CDR3, the DNA is TGCAGTGCTAGAGAGGCCGGTGGCGGGGGCCACTACGAGCAGTACTTC. It encodes CSAREAGGGGHYEQYF.